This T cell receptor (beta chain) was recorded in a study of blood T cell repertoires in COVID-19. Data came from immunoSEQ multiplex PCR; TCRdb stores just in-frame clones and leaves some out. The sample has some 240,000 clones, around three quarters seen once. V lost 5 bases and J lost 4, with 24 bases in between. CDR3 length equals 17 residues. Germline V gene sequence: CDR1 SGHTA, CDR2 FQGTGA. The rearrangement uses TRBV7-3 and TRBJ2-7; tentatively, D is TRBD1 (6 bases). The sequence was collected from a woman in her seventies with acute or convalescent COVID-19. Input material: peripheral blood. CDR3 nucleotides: TGTGCCAGCAGCCTTCACGTTAGGGACATCCTATATTACGAGCAGTACTTC. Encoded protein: CASSLHVRDILYYEQYF.